These T cell receptor beta chains were read from a single sample in a study of CD8 T cells in ankylosing spondylitis. One entry per CDR3 protein, called by TCRdb with MiXCR from the 5' RACE reads. The sample lists roughly 130,000 distinct CDR3 sequences; about 6.5% were seen once. Sequencing was carried out using blood, either unsorted or a sorted T cell fraction (not recorded which). These receptors all stem from a male donor with ankylosing spondylitis or in good health (not recorded which). CDR3s include the opening cysteine and the closing phenylalanine or tryptophan. Fields, in order: CDR3 protein, J gene, CDR3 length, V gene.

CDR3 protein: CAISAEQAAAEKLFF
J gene: TRBJ1-4
CDR3 length: 15
V gene: TRBV10-3

CDR3 protein: CATSDFLAGGTDTQYF
J gene: TRBJ2-3
CDR3 length: 16
V gene: TRBV24-1

CDR3 protein: CASSLGTSVQETQYF
J gene: TRBJ2-5
CDR3 length: 15
V gene: TRBV5-1

CDR3 protein: CASSRQPRGDTDTQYF
J gene: TRBJ2-3
CDR3 length: 16
V gene: TRBV12-3/TRBV12-4

CDR3 protein: CASSVGLDLNEQFF
J gene: TRBJ2-1
CDR3 length: 14
V gene: TRBV9

CDR3 protein: CASSLWSEGTDTQYF
J gene: TRBJ2-3
CDR3 length: 15
V gene: TRBV5-1

CDR3 protein: CASSDSWWKGAFF
J gene: TRBJ1-1
CDR3 length: 13
V gene: TRBV25-1

CDR3 protein: CASSLGQTSGTYEQYF
J gene: TRBJ2-7
CDR3 length: 16
V gene: TRBV5-1

CDR3 protein: CASSSLLSGELFF
J gene: TRBJ2-2
CDR3 length: 13
V gene: TRBV5-1

CDR3 protein: CASSLSNLEAFF
J gene: TRBJ1-1
CDR3 length: 12
V gene: TRBV7-9

CDR3 protein: CAIKGPLNTGELFF
J gene: TRBJ2-2
CDR3 length: 14
V gene: TRBV10-3

CDR3 protein: CASSFRGSPFF
J gene: TRBJ2-1
CDR3 length: 11
V gene: TRBV7-2

CDR3 protein: CASTGAGPRYEQYF
J gene: TRBJ2-7
CDR3 length: 14
V gene: TRBV6-2/TRBV6-3

CDR3 protein: CAWRRQGVYEQYF
J gene: TRBJ2-7
CDR3 length: 13
V gene: TRBV30

CDR3 protein: CSVDALAASYNEQFF
J gene: TRBJ2-1
CDR3 length: 15
V gene: TRBV29-1

CDR3 protein: CASSLSSAAGYTF
J gene: TRBJ1-2
CDR3 length: 13
V gene: TRBV7-3